This paragraph covers one T cell receptor beta chain sequence. Trimming cost V 2 bases and J 0 bases; bases outside gene matches: 0. The CDR3 runs 16 residues. Germline V gives CDR1 MNHEY, CDR2 SVGAGI. The PCR had 60 Vbeta and 13 Jbeta primers. The assay was immunoSEQ multiplex PCR, and TCRdb's table has in-frame clones only and misses some. The sample has about 160,000 clones, approximately 88% seen once. This specimen belongs to a study of cytomegalovirus exposure and HLA in healthy donors. The chain employs TRBV6-5 and TRBJ2-6, with TRBD2 identical over 8 bases. Sequenced sample: PBMCs. The TCR originated in a boy aged 2 to 10 in good health and CMV-seronegative. CDR3 DNA sequence: TGTGCCAGCAGTTACACTAGCGGCTCTGGGGCCAACGTCCTGACTTTC. This encodes CASSYTSGSGANVLTF.